The subject of this entry is one T cell receptor (beta chain). Its antigen is still unknown. Per-base quality was not reported, and no clone a single base away is much larger than it. Distinct nucleotide sequences in the sample also encode this CDR3. The trial excluded patients who had a history of autoimmune disease or who were on systemic immunosuppression. Peripheral blood for TCR sequencing was collected from all dose cohorts at baseline, on cycle 4 day 1, and on cycle 7 day 1. The samples were drawn from a first-in-human, open-label, multicenter phase I dose-escalation trial of ivuxolimab. Adults with locally advanced or metastatic head and neck squamous cell, hepatocellular, melanoma or renal cell carcinoma were enrolled in the trial. Before TCR sequencing, CD4+ T cells and CD8+ T cells were sorted from peripheral blood as separate populations. Inclusive of the bounding cysteine and phenylalanine, the CDR3 is 15 residues long. Solely the CDR3 DNA is kept, with 45 bases framed from the first base. Trimming takes 0 bases from V and 0 bases from J, and the germline ends sit 9 bases apart. From the germline V gene (reference sequence), CDR1 is MNHNY and CDR2 is SVGAGI.

For sequencing of the TCRbeta CDR3 region, genomic DNA was extracted from the sorted cells. TCRbeta CDR3 regions were sequenced using the immunoSEQ Assay. Here the immuneACCESS table is served through TCRdb, limited to in-frame sequences with V and J called. Missing clones are a known gap in these copies; in checked studies unresolved V genes cover under half, and the rest lacks a known reason. Counted in this sample were about 79,000 clones; about 80% of them appeared once. The top ten clones comprise 0.51% of the sample. These data belong to a study of OX40 agonist ivuxolimab in advanced cancers. In terms of the full investigation: Ivuxolimab, which targeted the costimulatory receptor OX40 (CD134), was an agonistic, fully human IgG2 monoclonal antibody. Intravenous ivuxolimab was administered to patients every 2 weeks at six dose levels: 0.01, 0.1, 0.3, 1.5, 3 and 10 mg/kg. Among the roughly 54 dose-escalation patients, some 19 had hepatocellular carcinoma, 15 melanoma, 9 renal cell carcinoma and 9 head and neck cancer. In the dose-escalation cohort, 70% to 85% of patients were male, and the mean age was 60 years with a range of about 23 to 79. Patients were allowed to have had prior anti-PD-1, anti-PD-L1 or anti-CTLA-4 therapy, and approximately 40% of the dose-escalation patients had been treated with checkpoint inhibitors. Three dose-escalation patients achieved partial responses, one with hepatocellular carcinoma and two with cutaneous melanoma. Peripheral TCRbeta sequencing aimed to test whether ivuxolimab altered TCR sequence diversity and caused clonal T-cell expansion. The paper describes the monotherapy dose-escalation part (N = 52 patients) of the phase I trial of ivuxolimab. Beyond this particular receptor, the publication reports: Low levels of normalized T-cell clonal expansion were also seen in some nonresponding patients. Antigen specificity was not determined for the clonally expanded peripheral T cells. On average, CD8+ T cells showed more expanded clones than CD4+ T cells after ivuxolimab. In partial responders in the 0.1-3.0 mg/kg groups, normalized peripheral clonal expansion was found to be among the lowest, especially among CD8+ T cells. At doses from 0.1 to 3.0 mg/kg, clonal expansion was seen in both CD4+ and CD8+ blood T cells between baseline and week 6.

This TCR was recovered from an adult with an advanced solid tumor such as melanoma, head and neck, liver or kidney cancer. The sample here was CD4+ or CD8+ T cells sorted from blood, taken in a trial of the OX40 agonist ivuxolimab. Recombination joined TRBV6-6 with TRBJ2-7; the D gene is possibly TRBD1 or TRBD2, with 5 bases matching each. The sequence in DNA is TGTGCCAGCAGTTACTCGGGGGAAAGCTCCTACGAGCAGTACTTC. Its product reads: CASSYSGESSYEQYF.